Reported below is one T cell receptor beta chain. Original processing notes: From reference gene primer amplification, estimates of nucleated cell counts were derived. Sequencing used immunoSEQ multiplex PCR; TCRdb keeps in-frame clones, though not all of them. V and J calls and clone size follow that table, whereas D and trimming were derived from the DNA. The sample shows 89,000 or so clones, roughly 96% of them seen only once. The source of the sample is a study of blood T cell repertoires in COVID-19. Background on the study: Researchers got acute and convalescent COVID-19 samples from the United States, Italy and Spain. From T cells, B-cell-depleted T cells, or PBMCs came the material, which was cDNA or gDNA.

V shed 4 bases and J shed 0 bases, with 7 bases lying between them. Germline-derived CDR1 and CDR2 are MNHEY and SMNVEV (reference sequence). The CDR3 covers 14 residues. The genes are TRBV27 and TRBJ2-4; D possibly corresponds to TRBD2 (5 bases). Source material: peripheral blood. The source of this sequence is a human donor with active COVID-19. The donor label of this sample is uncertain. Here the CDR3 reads CASSSGLAKNIQYF. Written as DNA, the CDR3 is TGTGCCAGCAGTTCTGGACTAGCCAAAAACATTCAGTACTTC.